The clone carrying this TCR beta chain was seen a few times. Germline loops: CDR1 SGHRS, CDR2 YFSETQ. CDR3 length equals 15 residues. V lost 7 bases and J lost 5, with 22 bases in between. TCRdb analysed the 5' RACE reads with MiXCR anew, one entry per CDR3 protein. The sample has around 200,000 distinct CDR3 sequences, around 25% seen once. This record comes from a study of T-cell memory formation after mild COVID-19. The gene calls are TRBV5-1 and TRBJ2-7; possibly TRBD1 or TRBD2 for D (5 bases each). The sequenced sample was PBMCs or a T cell subset sorted from them (not recorded which). This TCR was sampled from an adult woman who had mild COVID-19 (a few samples of this study predate the infection). Cell type and time point are not known. The CDR3 sequence is CASFEGPSVIDEQYF. In DNA form, the CDR3 reads TGCGCCAGCTTCGAGGGACCATCTGTGATCGACGAGCAGTACTTC.